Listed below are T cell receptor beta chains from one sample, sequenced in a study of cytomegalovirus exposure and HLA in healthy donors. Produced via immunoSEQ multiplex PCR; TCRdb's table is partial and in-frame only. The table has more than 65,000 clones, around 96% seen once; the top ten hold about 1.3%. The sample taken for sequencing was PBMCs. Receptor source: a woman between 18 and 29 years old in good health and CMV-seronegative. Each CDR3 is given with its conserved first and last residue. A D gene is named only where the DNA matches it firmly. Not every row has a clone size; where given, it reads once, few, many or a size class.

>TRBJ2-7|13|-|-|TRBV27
CASSPSPFYEQYF
TGTGCCAGCAGCCCGTCCCCTTTCTACGAGCAGTACTTC
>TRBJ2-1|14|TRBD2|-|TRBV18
CASSPTSAYNEQFF
TGTGCCAGCTCACCGACTAGCGCCTACAATGAGCAGTTCTTC
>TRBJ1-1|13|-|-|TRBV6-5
CASSSGMNTEAFF
TGTGCCAGCAGTTCCGGTATGAACACTGAAGCTTTCTTT
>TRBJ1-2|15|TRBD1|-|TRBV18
CASSHDRGANYGYTF
TGTGCCAGCTCACACGACAGGGGTGCTAACTATGGCTACACCTTC
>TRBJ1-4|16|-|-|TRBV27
CASSYSSGGRNEKLFF
TGTGCCAGCAGTTACTCGAGCGGGGGCCGAAATGAAAAACTGTTTTTT
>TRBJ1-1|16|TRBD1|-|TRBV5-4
CASSGTGEGVNTEAFF
TGTGCCAGCAGCGGGACAGGGGAAGGGGTGAACACTGAAGCTTTCTTT
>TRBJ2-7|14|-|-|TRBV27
CASSLSASPYEQYF
TGTGCCAGCAGTTTATCGGCTAGTCCCTACGAGCAGTACTTC
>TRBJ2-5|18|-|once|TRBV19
CASSMDPGGAESVETQYF
TGTGCCAGTAGTATGGATCCAGGTGGCGCCGAGAGTGTGGAGACCCAGTACTTC
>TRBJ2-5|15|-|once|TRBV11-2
CASSLGFGTLETQYF
TGTGCCAGCAGCTTAGGGTTTGGCACATTAGAGACCCAGTACTTC
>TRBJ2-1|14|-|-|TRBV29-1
CSATLAPVYNEQFF
TGCAGCGCTACTCTAGCGCCCGTTTACAATGAGCAGTTCTTC
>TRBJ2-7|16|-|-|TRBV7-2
CASSLGLSGPAYEQYF
TGTGCCAGCAGCTTAGGACTTTCTGGTCCCGCCTACGAGCAGTACTTC
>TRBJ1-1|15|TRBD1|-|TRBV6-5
CASSPPTGGNTEAFF
TGTGCCAGCAGCCCCCCGACAGGGGGGAACACTGAAGCTTTCTTT
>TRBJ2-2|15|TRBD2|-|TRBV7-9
CASSQTSGHTGELFF
TGTGCCAGCAGCCAGACTAGCGGACACACCGGGGAGCTGTTTTTT
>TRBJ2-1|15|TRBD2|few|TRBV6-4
CASSDSSGDYNEQFF
TGTGCCAGCAGTGACTCTAGCGGGGACTACAATGAGCAGTTCTTC
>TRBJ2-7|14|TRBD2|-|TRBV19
CASSMAAGAYEQYF
TGTGCCAGTAGTATGGCCGCGGGAGCCTACGAGCAGTACTTC
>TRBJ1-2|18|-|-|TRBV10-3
CAISESSRYEGTNYGYTF
TGTGCCATCAGTGAGTCGAGTCGATACGAGGGAACTAACTATGGCTACACCTTC
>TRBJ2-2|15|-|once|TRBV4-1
CASSQGPSSPGELFF
TGCGCCAGCAGCCAAGGGCCGTCTAGCCCCGGGGAGCTGTTTTTT
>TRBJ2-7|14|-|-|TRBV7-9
CASSLGRGLTEQYF
TGTGCCAGCAGCTTAGGACGAGGACTAACCGAGCAGTACTTC
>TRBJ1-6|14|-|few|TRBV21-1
CASPSRTCNSPLHF
TGTGCCAGCCCATCTAGGACTTGTAATTCACCCCTCCACTTT
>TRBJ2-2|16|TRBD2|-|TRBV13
CASSLGLAGNTGELFF
TGTGCCAGCAGCTTAGGACTAGCGGGGAACACCGGGGAGCTGTTTTTT
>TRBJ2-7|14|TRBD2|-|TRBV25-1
CASSTDGGNYEQYF
TGTGCCAGCAGCACGGACGGGGGGAACTACGAGCAGTACTTC
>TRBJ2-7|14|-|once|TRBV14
CASSLQSGLYEQYF
TGTGCCAGCAGCCTCCAATCAGGGCTCTACGAGCAGTACTTC
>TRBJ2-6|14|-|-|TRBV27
CASSFFSGANVLTF
TGTGCCAGCAGTTTCTTCTCTGGGGCCAACGTCCTGACTTTC
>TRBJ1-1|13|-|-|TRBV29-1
CSVERSADPKAFF
TGCAGCGTTGAGAGGTCTGCTGACCCTAAAGCTTTCTTT
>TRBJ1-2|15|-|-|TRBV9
CASSVSQGEYYGYTF
TGTGCCAGCAGCGTTTCTCAGGGCGAATACTATGGCTACACCTTC
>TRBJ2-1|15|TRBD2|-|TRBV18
CASSPSAGVYNEQFF
TGTGCCAGCTCACCTTCTGCGGGAGTTTACAATGAGCAGTTCTTC
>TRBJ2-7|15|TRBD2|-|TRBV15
CATSARLAGPYEQYF
TGTGCCACCAGTGCCAGACTAGCGGGACCCTACGAGCAGTACTTC